The rows below give T cell receptor beta chains drawn from one sample of a study of blood T cell repertoires in COVID-19. Clones were sequenced by immunoSEQ multiplex PCR, and TCRdb holds only the in-frame ones, with some missing. Seen here are a few hundred thousand clones, roughly four fifths observed once, and the top ten hold 1.1%. Sequenced material: peripheral blood. All receptors derive from a human donor with acute or convalescent COVID-19. The donor label of this sample is uncertain. Both conserved end residues are part of each CDR3. Fields, in order: clone size, V gene, J gene, D gene, CDR3 protein, CDR3 DNA. The D gene is left open where the match is weak. Clone size is given for some rows only: seen once, a few or many times, or a class if the clone is expanded.

clone_size: .
v_call: TRBV2
j_call: TRBJ2-1
d_call: TRBD2
cdr3_aa: CASSEARTSGGNEQFF
cdr3_nt: TGTGCCAGCAGTGAAGCCAGGACTAGCGGGGGCAATGAGCAGTTCTTC

clone_size: .
v_call: TRBV5-1
j_call: TRBJ2-2
d_call: .
cdr3_aa: CASSPLSSASNTGELFF
cdr3_nt: TGCGCCAGCAGTCCTCTATCTAGCGCTTCGAACACCGGGGAGCTGTTTTTT

clone_size: .
v_call: TRBV28
j_call: TRBJ1-2
d_call: .
cdr3_aa: CASSLFQGRYGYTF
cdr3_nt: TGTGCCAGCAGTTTATTTCAGGGCCGGTATGGCTACACCTTC

clone_size: .
v_call: TRBV7-6
j_call: TRBJ2-7
d_call: TRBD1
cdr3_aa: CASSLASGSRGLYEQYF
cdr3_nt: TGTGCCAGCAGCTTAGCGAGCGGTTCCAGGGGGCTCTACGAGCAGTACTTC

clone_size: .
v_call: TRBV3-1/TRBV3-2
j_call: TRBJ1-6
d_call: .
cdr3_aa: CASSQAGVSYNSPLHF
cdr3_nt: TGTGCCAGCAGCCAGGCGGGGGTTTCCTATAATTCACCCCTCCACTTT

clone_size: .
v_call: TRBV5-6
j_call: TRBJ2-2
d_call: TRBD1
cdr3_aa: CASSLYQGAAGELFF
cdr3_nt: TGTGCCAGCAGCTTGTATCAGGGGGCGGCCGGGGAGCTGTTTTTT

clone_size: .
v_call: TRBV10-3
j_call: TRBJ2-1
d_call: .
cdr3_aa: CAISESVGGGRNEQFF
cdr3_nt: TGTGCCATCAGTGAGTCTGTTGGGGGGGGCCGCAATGAGCAGTTCTTC

clone_size: .
v_call: TRBV27
j_call: TRBJ2-2
d_call: TRBD1
cdr3_aa: CASSPLGQGVNTGELFF
cdr3_nt: TGTGCCAGCAGTCCTCTCGGACAGGGTGTTAACACCGGGGAGCTGTTTTTT

clone_size: .
v_call: TRBV6-5
j_call: TRBJ2-3
d_call: TRBD2
cdr3_aa: CASGRERTDTQYF
cdr3_nt: TGTGCCAGCGGGCGGGAGCGCACAGATACGCAGTATTTT

clone_size: .
v_call: TRBV28
j_call: TRBJ2-5
d_call: TRBD1
cdr3_aa: CASSPGTGLQETQYF
cdr3_nt: TGTGCCAGCAGCCCCGGGACAGGACTCCAAGAGACCCAGTACTTC

clone_size: .
v_call: TRBV11-2
j_call: TRBJ2-1
d_call: TRBD2
cdr3_aa: CASSFARMGTSGRVEQFF
cdr3_nt: TGTGCCAGCAGCTTTGCCCGCATGGGGACTAGCGGGAGAGTAGAGCAGTTCTTC

clone_size: .
v_call: TRBV3-1/TRBV3-2
j_call: TRBJ1-2
d_call: .
cdr3_aa: CASSLRGGGYGYTF
cdr3_nt: TGTGCCAGCAGCCTCCGGGGGGGAGGCTATGGCTACACCTTC

clone_size: .
v_call: TRBV4-1
j_call: TRBJ1-1
d_call: TRBD1
cdr3_aa: CASSQVFFSQGADFLGTEAFF
cdr3_nt: TGCGCCAGCAGCCAAGTGTTTTTTTCACAGGGGGCGGACTTTTTGGGGACTGAAGCTTTCTTT

clone_size: .
v_call: TRBV19
j_call: TRBJ1-5
d_call: TRBD1
cdr3_aa: CASSGDSLQHF
cdr3_nt: TGTGCCAGTAGTGGGGACAGCCTCCAGCATTTT

clone_size: .
v_call: TRBV6-5
j_call: TRBJ2-1
d_call: TRBD1
cdr3_aa: CASSREGARYNEQFF
cdr3_nt: TGTGCCAGCAGTCGCGAGGGGGCGCGCTACAATGAGCAGTTCTTC

clone_size: .
v_call: TRBV28
j_call: TRBJ1-5
d_call: TRBD1
cdr3_aa: CASRTGGYQPQHF
cdr3_nt: TGTGCCAGCAGAACAGGGGGATACCAGCCCCAGCATTTT

clone_size: few
v_call: TRBV5-1
j_call: TRBJ2-1
d_call: TRBD2
cdr3_aa: CASSQIAGYNEQFF
cdr3_nt: TGCGCCAGCAGCCAAATAGCGGGCTACAATGAGCAGTTCTTC

clone_size: .
v_call: TRBV5-4
j_call: TRBJ2-7
d_call: TRBD1
cdr3_aa: CASSENRGSAYEQYF
cdr3_nt: TGTGCCAGCAGCGAGAACAGGGGGTCGGCCTACGAGCAGTACTTC

clone_size: .
v_call: TRBV3-1/TRBV3-2
j_call: TRBJ1-2
d_call: TRBD1
cdr3_aa: CASSRTGNGYTF
cdr3_nt: TGTGCCAGCAGCCGGACAGGGAATGGCTACACCTTC

clone_size: .
v_call: TRBV5-1
j_call: TRBJ1-1
d_call: .
cdr3_aa: CASSPGGAGTEAFF
cdr3_nt: TGCGCCAGCAGCCCCGGAGGGGCTGGCACTGAAGCTTTCTTT

clone_size: .
v_call: TRBV5-4
j_call: TRBJ2-5
d_call: .
cdr3_aa: CASNLAGAGETQYF
cdr3_nt: TGTGCCAGCAATCTGGCGGGCGCCGGGGAGACCCAGTACTTC

clone_size: few
v_call: TRBV11-2
j_call: TRBJ1-1
d_call: .
cdr3_aa: CASSGSLLRGKKTEAFF
cdr3_nt: TGTGCCAGCAGCGGATCCCTGCTCCGGGGAAAAAAGACTGAAGCTTTCTTT

clone_size: .
v_call: TRBV9
j_call: TRBJ2-1
d_call: .
cdr3_aa: CASTYGSEYYNEQFF
cdr3_nt: TGTGCCAGCACCTACGGGTCAGAGTATTACAATGAGCAGTTCTTC

clone_size: .
v_call: TRBV24-1
j_call: TRBJ2-1
d_call: TRBD1
cdr3_aa: CATSAEGGTGFHEQFF
cdr3_nt: TGTGCCACCAGTGCAGAAGGCGGGACAGGGTTCCATGAGCAGTTCTTC

clone_size: .
v_call: TRBV5-8
j_call: TRBJ2-7
d_call: TRBD1
cdr3_aa: CASSFDRAAGYEQYF
cdr3_nt: TGTGCCAGCAGCTTCGACAGGGCCGCGGGCTACGAGCAGTACTTC

clone_size: .
v_call: TRBV28
j_call: TRBJ1-4
d_call: .
cdr3_aa: CASSFQPLIGRNDEKLFF
cdr3_nt: TGTGCCAGCAGTTTCCAGCCCCTTATCGGCAGGAACGATGAAAAACTGTTTTTT

clone_size: .
v_call: TRBV11-2
j_call: TRBJ1-6
d_call: TRBD1
cdr3_aa: CASSLGPMTGDNSPLHF
cdr3_nt: TGTGCCAGCAGCTTAGGCCCCATGACAGGGGACAATTCACCCCTCCACTTT

clone_size: .
v_call: TRBV24-1
j_call: TRBJ1-5
d_call: .
cdr3_aa: CATRASGGNQPQHF
cdr3_nt: TGTGCCACCAGGGCCTCAGGGGGCAATCAGCCCCAGCATTTT